This T cell receptor (beta chain) appears in the sequencing data of a study of blood T cell repertoires in COVID-19. Per germline, CDR1 SNHLY and CDR2 FYNNEI. The V gene lost 2 bases and the J gene lost 5 bases, with 12 bases spanning the gap. This CDR3 region has 14 residues. The authors' processing: Amplification with reference gene primers provided the estimates of nucleated cell counts. Sequencing was performed with immunoSEQ multiplex PCR; in TCRdb, only in-frame clones are kept and a portion is missing. For V, J and clone size, that table is used; D and trimming come from the DNA. The repertoire holds 20,000 to 25,000 clones, with roughly 89% as singletons.

This TCR was recovered from an elderly woman with active COVID-19. Sequencing was done on a sample of peripheral blood. This chain joins TRBV2 and TRBJ2-5, with D maybe TRBD1 (6 bases). CDR3 nucleotides: TGTGCCAGCAGTGAAAGTCAGGGGCCCGAGACCCAGTACTTC. Translation: CASSESQGPETQYF.